Described below is a single T cell receptor beta chain sequence and its context. No antigen is known for it. The data belong to a study of OX40 agonist ivuxolimab in advanced cancers. Study details: Ivuxolimab is an agonistic anti-OX40 (CD134) antibody, and patients were treated with it. Earlier anti-PD-1, anti-PD-L1 or anti-CTLA-4 therapy was permitted; under 50% had received some.

Using immunoSEQ multiplex PCR, the repertoire was profiled, and TCRdb retains in-frame clones only, with some absent. The sample includes about 53,000 clones, around 89% of them seen just once. General study findings and limits: There were, on average, more expanded clones in CD8+ T cells than in CD4+. Antigen targets of the expanded peripheral T cells went undetermined.

The sequencing used CD4+ or CD8+ T cells sorted from blood, collected in a trial of the OX40 agonist ivuxolimab. The sequence was obtained from an adult with an advanced solid tumor such as melanoma, head and neck, liver or kidney cancer.

CDR3 DNA sequence: TGTGCCATCAGTGTAGGGGGAGCTATGAACACTGAAGCTTTCTTT. It encodes CAISVGGAMNTEAFF. The chain couples TRBV10-3 to TRBJ1-1; weak D call: TRBD1 (6 bases). The CDR3 spans 15 residues. V was cut by 4 bases and J by 0 bases, with 12 bases left in between. The germline V gene encodes CDR1 ENHRY and CDR2 SYGVKD.